This TCR beta chain comes out of a study of T cell responses to AZD1222 COVID-19 vaccine. Germline V gene lookup returns CDR1 MDHEN and CDR2 SYDVKM. V shed 6 bases and J 1 base; nucleotides not matched to a gene: 14. The CDR3 sequence is 17 residues long. Sequenced by immunoSEQ multiplex PCR; TCRdb stores in-frame clones only, minus some. The sample records more than 95,000 clones, 85% to 95% being singletons. The source is an adult in good health. The source was peripheral blood, collected on day 0 of AZD1222 vaccination. J is TRBJ1-2 and V is TRBV28; 7 positions match TRBD1. The CDR3: CASSSGQAAPNNYGYTF. Here the CDR3 DNA reads TGTGCCAGCAGCAGTGGACAGGCCGCGCCTAATAACTATGGCTACACCTTC.